Reported below is one T cell receptor (beta chain). The antigen is undetermined. Terminally differentiated effector memory CD45RA+ cells were excluded by CCR7 positive selection of CD45RO-negative cells. This record belongs to a study of shared clonotypes between healthy human individuals. Study-wide findings and caveats: Measured sharing among donors was expected to vary with sequencing depth. Richness estimates generally favored naive over memory subsets.

The CDR3 loop spans 12 amino acids. The germline V gene has CDR1 MDHEN and CDR2 SYDVKM. The V gene end was trimmed by 4 bases and the J gene end by 6 bases; junction bases not matched to a gene: 1. Repertoires were generated with immunoSEQ multiplex PCR, while TCRdb's copy carries only in-frame clones and drops some. The data hold under 700,000 clones, with 95% observed a single time. Sequenced input: naive CD8+ T cells sorted from blood. This chain connects TRBV28 to TRBJ2-7; 9 bases fit TRBD1. This TCR came from a woman in her 30s in good health. The CDR3 is CASSWGQGEQYF. The CDR3 coding sequence is TGTGCCAGCAGTTGGGGACAGGGCGAGCAGTACTTC.